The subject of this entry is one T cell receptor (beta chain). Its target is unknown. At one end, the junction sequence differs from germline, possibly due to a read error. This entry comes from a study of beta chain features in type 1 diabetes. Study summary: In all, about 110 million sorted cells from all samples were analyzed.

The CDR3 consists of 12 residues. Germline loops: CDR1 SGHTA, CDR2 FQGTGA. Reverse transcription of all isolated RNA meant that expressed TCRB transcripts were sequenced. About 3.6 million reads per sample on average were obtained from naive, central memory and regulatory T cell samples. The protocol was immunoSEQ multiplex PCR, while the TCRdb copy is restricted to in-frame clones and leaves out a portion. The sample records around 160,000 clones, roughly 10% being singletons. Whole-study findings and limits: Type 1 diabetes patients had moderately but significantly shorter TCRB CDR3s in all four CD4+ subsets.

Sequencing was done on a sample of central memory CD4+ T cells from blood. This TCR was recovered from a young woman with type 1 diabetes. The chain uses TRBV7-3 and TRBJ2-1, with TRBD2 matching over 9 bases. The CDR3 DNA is TGTGCCAGCAGCCCCGCCTCTAGCGGGATTGTCTTC. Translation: CASSPASSGIVF.